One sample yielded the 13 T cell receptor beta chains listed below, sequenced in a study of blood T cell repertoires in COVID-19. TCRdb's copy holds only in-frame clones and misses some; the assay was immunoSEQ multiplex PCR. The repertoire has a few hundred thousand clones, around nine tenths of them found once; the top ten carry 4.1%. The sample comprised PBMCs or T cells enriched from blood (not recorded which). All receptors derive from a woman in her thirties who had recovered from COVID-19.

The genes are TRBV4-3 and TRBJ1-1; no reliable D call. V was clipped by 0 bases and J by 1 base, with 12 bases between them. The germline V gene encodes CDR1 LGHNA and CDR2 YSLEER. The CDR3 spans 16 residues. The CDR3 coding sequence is TGCGCCAGCAGCCAAGAACCCTATAAGCAGAACACTGAAGCTTTCTTT. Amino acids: CASSQEPYKQNTEAFF.

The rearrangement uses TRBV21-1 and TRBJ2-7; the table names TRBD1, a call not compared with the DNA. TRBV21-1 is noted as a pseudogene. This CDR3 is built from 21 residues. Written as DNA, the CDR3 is TGTGCCAGCAGGAACACGGACAGGGGAGGATACGGTGTTAAAAGGTCCTACGAGCAGTACTTC. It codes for CASRNTDRGGYGVKRSYEQYF.

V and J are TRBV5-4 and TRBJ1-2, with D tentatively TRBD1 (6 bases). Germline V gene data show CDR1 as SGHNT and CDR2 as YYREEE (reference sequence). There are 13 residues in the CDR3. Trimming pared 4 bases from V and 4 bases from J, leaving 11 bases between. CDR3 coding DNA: TGTGCCAGCAGCCTTGGACAGCCCTATGGCTACACCTTC. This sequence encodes CASSLGQPYGYTF. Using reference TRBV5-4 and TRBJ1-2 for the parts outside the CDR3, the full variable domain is ETGVTQSPTHLIKTRGQQVTLRCSSQSGHNTVSWYQQALGQGPQFIFQYYREEENGRGNFPPRFSGLQFPNYSSELNVNALELDDSALYLCASSLGQPYGYTFGSGTRLTVV.

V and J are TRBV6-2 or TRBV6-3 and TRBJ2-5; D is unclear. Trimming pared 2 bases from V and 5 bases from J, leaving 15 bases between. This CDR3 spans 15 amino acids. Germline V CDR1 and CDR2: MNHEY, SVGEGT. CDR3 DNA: TGTGCCAGCAGTTACGGTGCTTCCATCGGGGAGACCCAGTACTTC. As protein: CASSYGASIGETQYF.

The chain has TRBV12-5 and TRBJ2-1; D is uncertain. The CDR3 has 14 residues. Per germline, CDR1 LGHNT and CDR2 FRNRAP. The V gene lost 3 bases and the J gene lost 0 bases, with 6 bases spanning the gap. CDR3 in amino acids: CASGLGGSYNEQFF. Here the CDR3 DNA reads TGTGCTAGTGGTTTAGGCGGCTCCTACAATGAGCAGTTCTTC.

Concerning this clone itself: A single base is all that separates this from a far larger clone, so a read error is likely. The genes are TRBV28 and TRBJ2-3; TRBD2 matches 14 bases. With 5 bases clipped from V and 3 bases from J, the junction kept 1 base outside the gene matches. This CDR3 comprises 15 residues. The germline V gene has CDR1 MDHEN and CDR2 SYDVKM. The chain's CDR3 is CASSGTSGRTDTQYF. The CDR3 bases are TGTGCCAGCAGTGGGACTAGCGGGAGAACAGATACGCAGTATTTT.

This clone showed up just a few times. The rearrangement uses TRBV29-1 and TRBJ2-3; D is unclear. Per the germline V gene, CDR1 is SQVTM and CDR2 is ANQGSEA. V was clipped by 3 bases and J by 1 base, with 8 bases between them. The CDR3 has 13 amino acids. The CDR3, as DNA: TGCAGCGTTGACAGGTCCGGCACAGATACGCAGTATTTT. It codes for CSVDRSGTDTQYF.

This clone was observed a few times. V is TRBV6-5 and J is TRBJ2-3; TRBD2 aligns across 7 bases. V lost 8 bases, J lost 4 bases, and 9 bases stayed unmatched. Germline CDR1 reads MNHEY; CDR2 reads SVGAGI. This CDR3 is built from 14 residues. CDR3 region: CASETSSIADTQYF. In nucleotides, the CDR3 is TGTGCCAGCGAGACTAGCTCGATTGCAGATACGCAGTATTTT.

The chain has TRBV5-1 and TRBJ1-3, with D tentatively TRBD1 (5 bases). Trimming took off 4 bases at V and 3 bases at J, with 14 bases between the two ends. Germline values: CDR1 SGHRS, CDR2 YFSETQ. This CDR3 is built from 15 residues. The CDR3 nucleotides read TGCGCCAGCAGCACAGCAGGGCCGAGTGGAAACACCATATATTTT. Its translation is CASSTAGPSGNTIYF.

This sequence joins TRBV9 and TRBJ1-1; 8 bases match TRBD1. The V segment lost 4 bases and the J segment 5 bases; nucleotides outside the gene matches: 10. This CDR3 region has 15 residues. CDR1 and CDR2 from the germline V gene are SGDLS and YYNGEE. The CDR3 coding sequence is TGTGCCAGCAGCCTCTCAGGACAGGGCGGTACTGAAGCTTTCTTT. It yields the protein CASSLSGQGGTEAFF.

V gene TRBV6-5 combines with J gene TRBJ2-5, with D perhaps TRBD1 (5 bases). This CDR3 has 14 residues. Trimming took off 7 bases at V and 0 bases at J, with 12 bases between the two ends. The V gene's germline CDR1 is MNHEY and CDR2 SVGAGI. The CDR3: CASNPGSYQETQYF. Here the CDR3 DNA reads TGTGCCAGCAACCCAGGGTCGTACCAAGAGACCCAGTACTTC.

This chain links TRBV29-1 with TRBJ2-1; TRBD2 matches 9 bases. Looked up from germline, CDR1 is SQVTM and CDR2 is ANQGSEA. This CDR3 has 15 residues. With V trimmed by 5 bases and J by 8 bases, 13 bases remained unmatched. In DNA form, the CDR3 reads TGCAGCGTTTCCACGGGGAGCGGGAGGTGGGATGAGCAGTTCTTC. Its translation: CSVSTGSGRWDEQFF.

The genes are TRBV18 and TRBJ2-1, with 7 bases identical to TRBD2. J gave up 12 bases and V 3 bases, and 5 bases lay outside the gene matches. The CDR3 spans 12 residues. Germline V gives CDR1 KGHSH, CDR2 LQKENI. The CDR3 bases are TGTGCCAGCTCACCGCTAGCGGTAACGCAGTTCTTC. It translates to CASSPLAVTQFF. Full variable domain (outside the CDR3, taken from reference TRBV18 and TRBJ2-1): NAGVMQNPRHLVRRRGQEARLRCSPMKGHSHVYWYRQLPEEGLKFMVYLQKENIIDESGMPKERFSAEFPKEGPSILRIQQVVRGDSAAYFCASSPLAVTQFFGPGTRLTVL.